This T cell receptor beta chain emerged from a study of cytomegalovirus exposure and HLA in healthy donors (dated by TCRdb to the late 2010s). Notes on the research overall: An earlier analysis of roughly 610 of the donors reported 276 Gb of sequence data and 90 million to 120 million unique TCR beta sequences obtained from around 170 million T cells. HLA typing covered class I and class II loci at four-digit resolution. The later analysis used no new phenotypic data to find candidate immune exposures, relying instead on TCR beta sequences and their occurrence across donors. The study aimed to test whether signatures of past pathogen exposure could be identified by cataloging public T cell receptors. A later analysis re-examined previously published TCR beta repertoires from about 700 donors and added high-resolution HLA genotyping to investigate patterns of TCR occurrence. High-throughput TCR immunosequencing, statistical association of individual TCRs with disease status, and machine learning were combined to predict cytomegalovirus infection status. All discovery cohort repertoires had been generated on a single sequencing platform. Donor age, sex, ethnicity and CMV serostatus were compiled alongside the repertoire data. Five DR-DQ haplotypes were treated as single units for association and clustering because of strong linkage in the cohort. In addition to the first cohort of around 670 subjects, a separate validation cohort of around 110 different subjects was used. Typing coverage varied by locus: roughly 620-640 donors for A, B, C, DRB1 and DQB1; approximately 500 for DQA1; about 600 for DPA1; roughly 470 for DPB1. Among the roughly 370 genotyped donors, more than 70% belonged to the genetic ancestry cluster associated with self-reported Caucasian donors. To decide whether each TCR beta V gene segment behaved as functional or pseudogenic, an earlier analysis of some 600 of the donors relied on high-throughput TCR beta sequencing. Across 300 to 500 genotyped donors of the cohort, an average of approximately 240,000 unique TCR beta nucleotide sequences per donor were sequenced, and roughly a sixth of those sequences were non-productive. An early release that covered 500 to 800 HLA-typed donors contained about 290 gigabases of sequencing data and roughly 84 million unique TCR sequences. A later genetic analysis took genome-wide SNP genotypes for about 55% of the roughly 670 donors and used that subset as a discovery cohort. The T cell repertoires of some 670 subjects were profiled by immunosequencing and related to cytomegalovirus serostatus.

The method behind the library was the immunoSEQ multiplex PCR assay. For the multiplex PCR, a mixture combining 60 forward primers for TCR Vbeta segments and 13 reverse primers for TCR Jbeta segments was used. The CDR3 region of rearranged TCR beta genes was amplified from genomic DNA with a multiplex PCR assay. On the Illumina HiSeq System, the amplified TCR beta libraries were sequenced as 87-base-pair reads. The source study handled its data this way. A later analysis tallied roughly 78 million unique TCR beta chains across the 666 repertoires, and about 12 million of those chains were shared by two or more donors. To remove PCR and sequencing errors, raw reads were error-corrected and collapsed into unique sequences using a nearest-neighbor algorithm that merged closely related sequences. Alignment of CDR3 sequences to IMGT reference sequences was used to assign V, D and J gene segments. Each retained sequence needed at least a six-nucleotide match to both a V gene segment and a J gene segment. A rearrangement counted as productive if the CDR3 had no stop codons and remained in frame with V and J, and every other rearrangement counted as non-productive. Following IMGT convention, CDR3 was defined as the stretch from the second conserved V-encoded cysteine to the conserved J-encoded phenylalanine. The earlier analysis of 587 of the donors excluded any sequence lacking an unambiguous match to a single V gene segment. In an earlier analysis of approximately 560 of the donors, a V segment was called functional when productive rearrangements were above 56.7%, and segregating when the standard deviation between donors exceeded 5%. A statistical classification framework was built to diagnose cytomegalovirus status from the catalog of TCR beta chain sequences. V and J gene assignment, in a later analysis, came from comparing TCR nucleotide sequences with IMGT/GENE-DB human TR gene sequences. Using the TCRdist pipeline, a later analysis assigned CDR3 sequences along with most-parsimonious VDJ recombination scenarios. A later analysis defined each TCR beta chain by its CDR3 amino acid sequence plus V-gene family, and excluded reads lacking a unique V-gene family. A later analysis removed several hundred highly shared, low-generation-probability nucleotide sequences to deal with suspected cross-contamination and a sequencing artifact. A later analysis calculated a clonal expansion index for each public chain from normalized within-repertoire ranks of inferred template counts. A later analysis computed generation probabilities with a VDJ recombination model fitted to out-of-frame rearrangements, and checked the results against IGoR. Hypergeometric tests were used in a later analysis to score TCR-TCR, TCR-HLA and TCR-CMV co-occurrence, with a repertoire-size bias correction applied to the TCR pairs. False discovery rates were estimated in a later analysis by permuting HLA or CMV assignments 20 times. In a later analysis, co-occurring TCRs were grouped using DBSCAN, and TCRdist sequence similarity was added for clustering within HLA-allele-positive subsets. Repertoires with fewer than 30,000 or more than 120,000 public chains, plus five repertoires with anomalous nucleotide sharing, were excluded from co-occurrence clustering. Entries here come from immuneACCESS through TCRdb and include only in-frame sequences with V and J called. Some clones fail to appear in such tables; in the studies checked, an unresolved V gene covers under half of the shortfall, and the cause of the remainder is unknown. V, J and clone size were drawn from that table, and D and trimming were deduced from the DNA. A total of some 130,000 clones appear in this sample, roughly three quarters of them only once. The top ten clones comprise roughly 2% of the sample.

There are 13 amino acids in the CDR3, from cysteine to phenylalanine inclusive. This entry keeps only the CDR3 DNA: 39 bases, framed from base 1. Trimming takes 3 bases from V and 2 bases from J, and the germline ends sit 7 bases apart. For CDR1 and CDR2, the germline V gene (reference sequence) lists MNHEY and SMNVEV. Overall study outcomes, separate from this receptor: CMV serostatus was the only immune exposure information available for the cohort. According to a later analysis, most CMV-associated TCR beta chains appeared to be HLA-restricted, and the HLA associations seemed to be driven largely by CMV exposure. When HLA alleles, especially DR and DQ, strongly co-occurred, TCR associations were difficult to assign to individual alleles. A later analysis found that TCR association rates varied across HLA loci, with DRB1 alleles showing the most associated TCRs and HLA-C alleles the fewest. Because HLA typing was unavailable for some donors at each locus, only the typed subset was used in association tests. An association between a missense DCLRE1C variant and V-gene and J-gene trimming of TCR beta chains was found in a later genetic analysis and replicated in an independent cohort. According to the authors, the approach could potentially be generalized to other disease states and immunological phenotypes. Presence/absence analyses assumed roughly uniform sequencing depth across donors, an assumption that may not hold. While some public TCRs were present in many individuals, most TCR sequences turned up only very rarely across donors. The earlier analysis of approximately 560 of the donors excluded some 16 rarely observed V segments, including chromosome 9 orphons, because counts were too low. In an earlier analysis of 587 of the donors, most TCR beta V segments appeared in productive rearrangements about 90% or about 30% of the time, broadly matching IMGT annotations. Some IMGT-functional V segments, including TRBV6-2 and TRBV6-3, could not be distinguished by the 87-base-pair reads and were therefore excluded. Specific HLA alleles were associated with roughly 16,000 TCR beta sequences at a false discovery rate of 0.05 in a later analysis. A cluster of highly shared sequence variants was judged likely to represent a technical artifact of the sequencing pipeline. Three of the identified cytomegalovirus-associated TCR beta chains were confirmed in vitro to be specific for cytomegalovirus antigens. Correlated functional status among segregating V segments might be attributable to linkage disequilibrium, but an unknown experimental factor could not be ruled out. Cytomegalovirus status was reported to be diagnosed by the classifier with high specificity and sensitivity in both the original and validation cohorts. A later analysis found that HLA-associated TCR beta chains were more clonally expanded and had lower generation probabilities than equally common non-associated chains. According to a later analysis, parvovirus B19, influenza, CMV and Epstein-Barr virus appeared linked to several top co-occurrence clusters. A later genetic analysis reported fewer N-insertions in productive TCRs among donors in an Asian-associated ancestry cluster than the roughly 700-donor mean. The study gave a list of 150 to 200 TCR beta chains associated with cytomegalovirus. The cohort was sequenced for TCR beta chains only, and without alpha or paired-chain data the features that could be detected were limited. A further reported finding was that TCR beta sequences accurately predicted the HLA-A and HLA-B alleles for most subjects in the first cohort.

In total, over 600 healthy bone marrow donors made up the cohort. At the time of sampling, every cohort member was nominally healthy, though immune exposures that went unrecorded were likely present. The donor was CMV seronegative and was included in the group of 352 seronegative cohort members. Every donor gave a peripheral blood sample, and the peripheral blood mononuclear cells from that sample were used for TCR beta sequencing. Genomic DNA extraction from the blood cell samples was performed with the Qiagen DNeasy Blood Extraction Kit. Turning to this clone: This clone's antigen is unknown. Nothing much larger sits one base from this clone, and base qualities are not available. At the DNA level, this CDR3 is encoded by other sequences in the same sample as well.

This receptor chain uses TRBV27 and TRBJ1-2; possibly the D gene is TRBD1, per 6 matching bases. The sequencing input was PBMCs. The sequence was obtained from a man aged 25-45 years in good health and CMV-seronegative. CDR3 reads: CASSFQGNYGYTF. The bases are TGTGCCAGCAGTTTCCAGGGGAACTATGGCTACACCTTC.